This T cell receptor (beta chain) was obtained from a study of spatial heterogeneity in lung cancer (dated 2019 in TCRdb). At the level of the whole study: Beta-chain transcripts were consistently detected in greater numbers than alpha-chain transcripts, which likely reflected higher beta-chain transcript abundance. In the raw uncorrected reads, each unique combination of TCR and UMI appeared more than ten times on average. In non-small cell lung cancer, the study quantitatively compared TCR alpha and beta repertoires across several tumor regions, matched nontumor lung, and blood. The study linked features of the TCR repertoire to counts of nonsynonymous mutations, which were determined by whole-exome sequencing of tumor tissue. Both alpha and beta chains were TCR-sequenced in samples taken at surgery, namely 220 tumor regions, 62 to 70 matched nontumor lung samples and 50 to 60 PBMC samples. Paper-wide results and their limitations: Additional single-cell paired TCR alpha and beta sequencing was considered necessary to confirm, at a functional level, the hypothesis that regional TCRs recognize regional mutations. Ubiquitous expanded tumor TCRs were detected in blood more often at tumor resection than at routine follow-up.

Libraries were built with 5' RACE. The reads were generated on a NextSeq 500. To allow correction of PCR and sequencing errors, the TCR library protocol tagged every TCR cDNA molecule with a unique molecular identifier. The paper's processing steps were these. TCR identification, UMI-based error correction and CDR3 extraction were performed with Decombinator tools. Expanded TCRs were defined as those above a frequency of 2 per 1,000, corresponding to the top 1% of the tumor frequency distribution. Rényi diversity was computed with the R vegan package after subsampling each repertoire 100 times to 5,000 TCRs. CDR3 similarity networks were constructed using string-kernel similarity of amino acid triplets, with links drawn between CDR3s whose pairwise similarity was above 0.82. The public reads were reanalyzed by TCRdb: fastp trimming at Q25, MiXCR alignment, in-frame beta chains only. When rows share a CDR3 protein, they turn into one entry using the most common DNA and genes. The authors' filters were not applied to this entry. This sample lists more than 35,000 distinct CDR3 sequences; roughly 5.6% were detected once. In total, the top ten clones hold about 30% of the sample.

As encoded in the germline V gene, CDR1 is MGHRA while CDR2 is YSYEKL. Measured from the cysteine to the phenylalanine, the CDR3 is 17 residues long. Of all the DNA, just the CDR3 is kept, 51 bases in frame from base 1. V loses 1 base of germline sequence and J loses 5 bases, and the interval between the two ends is 21 bases. This clonotype was recorded at least ten times. The target of this receptor is not known. The sample holds no much larger clone one base away, and base qualities are not on file. This sample's time point label indicates: sample taken at primary tumor resection. TCR sequencing used whole RNA extracted from tumor and nontumor lung tissue, or from cryopreserved PBMC samples, without cell sorting. Donors were about 70 patients with early-stage, untreated non-small cell lung cancer from the lung TRACERx cohort. A patient was chosen for TCR sequencing only when enough RNA was available from at least two tumor regions.

In this chain, TRBV4-1 is recombined with TRBJ2-7; the D gene cannot be named for sure. Material: PBMCs, obtained at surgery. This receptor was taken from a female donor with early-stage non-small cell lung cancer. The nucleotide sequence is given as TGCGCCAGCAGCCAAGGTATGGAACACCCCGCTCCCCACGAGCAGTACTTC. Its product reads: CASSQGMEHPAPHEQYF.